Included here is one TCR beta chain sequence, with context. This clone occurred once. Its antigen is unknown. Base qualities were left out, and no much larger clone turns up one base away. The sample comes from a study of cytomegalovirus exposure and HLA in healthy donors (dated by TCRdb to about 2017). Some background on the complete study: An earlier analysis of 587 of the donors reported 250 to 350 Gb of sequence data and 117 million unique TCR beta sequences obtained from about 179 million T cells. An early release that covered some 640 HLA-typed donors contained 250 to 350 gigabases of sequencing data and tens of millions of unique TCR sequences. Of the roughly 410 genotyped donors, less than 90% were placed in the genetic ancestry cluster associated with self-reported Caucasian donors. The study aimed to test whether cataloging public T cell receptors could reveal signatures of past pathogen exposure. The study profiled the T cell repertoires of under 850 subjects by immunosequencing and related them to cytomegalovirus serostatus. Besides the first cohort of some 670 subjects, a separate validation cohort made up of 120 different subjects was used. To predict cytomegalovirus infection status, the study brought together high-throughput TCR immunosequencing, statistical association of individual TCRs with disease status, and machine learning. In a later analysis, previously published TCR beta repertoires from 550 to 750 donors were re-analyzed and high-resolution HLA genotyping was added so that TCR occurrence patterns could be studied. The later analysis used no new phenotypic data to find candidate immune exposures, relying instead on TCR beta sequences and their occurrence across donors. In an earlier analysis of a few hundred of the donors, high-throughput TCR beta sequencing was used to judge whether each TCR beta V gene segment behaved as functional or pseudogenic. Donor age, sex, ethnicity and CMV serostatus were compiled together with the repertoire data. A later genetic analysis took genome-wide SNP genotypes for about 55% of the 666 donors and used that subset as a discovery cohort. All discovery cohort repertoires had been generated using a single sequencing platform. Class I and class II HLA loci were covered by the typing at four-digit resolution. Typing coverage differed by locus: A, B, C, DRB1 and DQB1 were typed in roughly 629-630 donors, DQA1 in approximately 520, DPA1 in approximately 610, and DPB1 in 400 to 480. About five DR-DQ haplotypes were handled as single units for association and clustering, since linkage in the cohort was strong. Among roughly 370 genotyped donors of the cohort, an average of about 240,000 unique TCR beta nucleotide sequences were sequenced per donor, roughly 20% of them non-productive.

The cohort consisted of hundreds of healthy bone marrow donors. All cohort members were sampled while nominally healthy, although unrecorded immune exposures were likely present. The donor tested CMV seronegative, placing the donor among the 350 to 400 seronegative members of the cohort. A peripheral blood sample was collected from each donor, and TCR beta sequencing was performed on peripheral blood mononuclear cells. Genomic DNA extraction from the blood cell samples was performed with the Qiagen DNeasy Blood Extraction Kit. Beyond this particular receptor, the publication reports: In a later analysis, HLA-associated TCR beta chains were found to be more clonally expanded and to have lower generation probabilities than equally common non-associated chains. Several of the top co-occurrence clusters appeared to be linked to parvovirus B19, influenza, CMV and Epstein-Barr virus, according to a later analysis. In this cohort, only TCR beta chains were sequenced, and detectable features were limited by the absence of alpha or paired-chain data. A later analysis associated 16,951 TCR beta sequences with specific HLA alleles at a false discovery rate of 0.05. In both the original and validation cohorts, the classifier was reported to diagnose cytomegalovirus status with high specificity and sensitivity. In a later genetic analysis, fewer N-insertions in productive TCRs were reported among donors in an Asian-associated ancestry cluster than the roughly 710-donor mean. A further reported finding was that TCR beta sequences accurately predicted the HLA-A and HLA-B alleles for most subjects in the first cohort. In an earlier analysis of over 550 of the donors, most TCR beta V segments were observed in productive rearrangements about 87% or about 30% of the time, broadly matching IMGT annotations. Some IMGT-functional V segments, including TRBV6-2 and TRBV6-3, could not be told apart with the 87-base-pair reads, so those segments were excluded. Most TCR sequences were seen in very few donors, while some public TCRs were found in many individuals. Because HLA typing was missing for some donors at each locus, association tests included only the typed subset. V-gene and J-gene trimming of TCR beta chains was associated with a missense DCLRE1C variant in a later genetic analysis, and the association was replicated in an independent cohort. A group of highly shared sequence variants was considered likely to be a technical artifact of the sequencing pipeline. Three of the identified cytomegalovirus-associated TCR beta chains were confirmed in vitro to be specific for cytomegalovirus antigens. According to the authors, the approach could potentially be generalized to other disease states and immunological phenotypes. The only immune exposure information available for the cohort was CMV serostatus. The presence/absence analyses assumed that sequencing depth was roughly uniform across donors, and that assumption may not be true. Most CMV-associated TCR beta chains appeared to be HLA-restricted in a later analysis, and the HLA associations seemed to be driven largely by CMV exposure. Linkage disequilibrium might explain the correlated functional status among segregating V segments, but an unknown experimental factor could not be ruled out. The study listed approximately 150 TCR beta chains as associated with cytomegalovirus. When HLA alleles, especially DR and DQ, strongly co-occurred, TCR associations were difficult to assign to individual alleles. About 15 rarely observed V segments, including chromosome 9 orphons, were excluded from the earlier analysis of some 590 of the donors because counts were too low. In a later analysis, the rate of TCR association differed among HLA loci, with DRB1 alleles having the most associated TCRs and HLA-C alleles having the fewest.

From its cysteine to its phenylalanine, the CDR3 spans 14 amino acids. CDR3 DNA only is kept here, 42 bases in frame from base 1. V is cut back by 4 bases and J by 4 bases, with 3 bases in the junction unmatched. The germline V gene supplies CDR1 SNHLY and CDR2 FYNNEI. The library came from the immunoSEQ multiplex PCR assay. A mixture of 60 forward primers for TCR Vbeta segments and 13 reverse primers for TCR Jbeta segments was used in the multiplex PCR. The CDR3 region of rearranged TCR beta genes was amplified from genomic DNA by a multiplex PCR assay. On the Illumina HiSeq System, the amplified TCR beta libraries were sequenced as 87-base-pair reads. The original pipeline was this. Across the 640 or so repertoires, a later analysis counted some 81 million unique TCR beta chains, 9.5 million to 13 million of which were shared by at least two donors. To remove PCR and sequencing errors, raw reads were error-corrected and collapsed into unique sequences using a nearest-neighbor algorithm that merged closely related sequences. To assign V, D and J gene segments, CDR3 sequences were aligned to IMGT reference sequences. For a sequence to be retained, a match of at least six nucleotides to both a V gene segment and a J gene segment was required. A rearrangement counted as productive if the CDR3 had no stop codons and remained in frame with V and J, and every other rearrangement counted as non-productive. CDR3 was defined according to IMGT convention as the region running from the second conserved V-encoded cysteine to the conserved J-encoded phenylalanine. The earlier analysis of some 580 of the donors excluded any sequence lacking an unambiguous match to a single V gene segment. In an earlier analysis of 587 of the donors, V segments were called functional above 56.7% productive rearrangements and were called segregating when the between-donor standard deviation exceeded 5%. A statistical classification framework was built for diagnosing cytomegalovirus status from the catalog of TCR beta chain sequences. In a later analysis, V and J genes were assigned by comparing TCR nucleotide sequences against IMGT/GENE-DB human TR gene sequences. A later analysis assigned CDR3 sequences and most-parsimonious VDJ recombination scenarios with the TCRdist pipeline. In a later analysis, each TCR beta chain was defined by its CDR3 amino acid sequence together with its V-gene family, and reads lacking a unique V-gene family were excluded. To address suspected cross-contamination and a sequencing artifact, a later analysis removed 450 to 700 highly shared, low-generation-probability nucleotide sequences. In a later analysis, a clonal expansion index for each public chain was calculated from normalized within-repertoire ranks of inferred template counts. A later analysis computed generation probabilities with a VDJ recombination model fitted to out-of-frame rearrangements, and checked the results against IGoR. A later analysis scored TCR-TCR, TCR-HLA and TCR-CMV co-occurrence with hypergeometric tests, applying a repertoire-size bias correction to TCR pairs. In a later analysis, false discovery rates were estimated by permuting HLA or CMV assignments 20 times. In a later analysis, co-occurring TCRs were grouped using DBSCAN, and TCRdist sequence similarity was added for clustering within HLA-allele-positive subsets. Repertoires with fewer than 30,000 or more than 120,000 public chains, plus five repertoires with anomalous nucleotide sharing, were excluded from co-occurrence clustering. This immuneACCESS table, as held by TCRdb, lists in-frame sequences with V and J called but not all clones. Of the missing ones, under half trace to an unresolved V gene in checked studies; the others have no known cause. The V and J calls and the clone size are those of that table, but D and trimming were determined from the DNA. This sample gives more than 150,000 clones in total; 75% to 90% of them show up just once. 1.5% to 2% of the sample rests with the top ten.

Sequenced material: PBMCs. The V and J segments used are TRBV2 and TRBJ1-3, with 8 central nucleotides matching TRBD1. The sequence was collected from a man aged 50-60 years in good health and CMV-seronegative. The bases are TGTGCCAGCAGTGCCAGGGGGCAAGGAAACACCATATATTTT. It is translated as CASSARGQGNTIYF.